This T cell receptor beta chain was sequenced for a study of technical replicates of blood from a handful of donors (dated by TCRdb to about 2017). Library construction relied on the immunoSEQ multiplex PCR assay. Here the immuneACCESS table is served through TCRdb, limited to in-frame sequences with V and J called. Missing clones are a known gap in these copies; in checked studies unresolved V genes cover under half, and the rest lacks a known reason. In all, the sample holds 90,000 to 100,000 clones, and about 95% of those were seen once. About 0.35% of the sample belongs to the ten largest clones. On this clone itself: The target of this receptor is not known. No much larger clone exists at a distance of one base, and base qualities are not known.

The CDR3 sequence holds 14 residues, the cysteine and phenylalanine included. This entry keeps only the CDR3 DNA: 42 bases, framed from base 1. As encoded in the germline V gene, CDR1 is SGDLS while CDR2 is YYNGEE. The germline V end is reduced by 3 bases and the J end by 6 bases; junction bases left unmatched: 9. The specimen sequenced was T cells isolated from PBMCs. The receptor was isolated from a human donor in good health. The V and J genes are TRBV9 and TRBJ2-7; the central 7 bases match TRBD1. CDR3 sequence: CASSATGTVAEQYF. At the DNA level, the sequence is TGTGCCAGCAGCGCCACCGGGACAGTCGCCGAGCAGTACTTC.